A selection of T cell receptor beta chains follows, all from one sample in a study of control samples from healthy donors and cancer patients. TCRdb keeps only in-frame clones here, not all; method: immunoSEQ multiplex PCR. The repertoire consists of about 83,000 clones, with 91% occurring once and the leading ten covering 17%. The sample taken for sequencing was blood. These receptors were obtained from a man between 50 and 59 years old in good health. The CDR3 runs from the conserved cysteine through the conserved F or W. Clone size is not always given. Where it is, it says once, few, many or a class for expanded clones.

j_call,clone_size,v_call,cdr3_length,cdr3_aa
TRBJ1-1,NA,TRBV2,12,CASSQDVGEAFF
TRBJ2-7,NA,TRBV20-1,13,CSASAGGVYEQYF
TRBJ2-3,few,TRBV27,12,CAVQGATDTQYF
TRBJ1-1,NA,TRBV11-2,17,CASSLSAEFTMNTEAFF
TRBJ2-7,many,TRBV3-1/TRBV3-2,15,CASSPGLAGQYEQYF
TRBJ2-7,NA,TRBV18,13,CASSPPSGGEQYF
TRBJ1-4,NA,TRBV2,12,CASTRGNEKLFF
TRBJ2-5,NA,TRBV5-5,14,CASSFSAGEETQYF
TRBJ1-3,NA,TRBV7-2,16,CASSFTQGVPGNTIYF
TRBJ2-1,NA,TRBV14,16,CASSQVVAGRDNEQFF
TRBJ1-3,NA,TRBV25-1,15,CASSGLHGVGNTIYF
TRBJ1-5,NA,TRBV24-1,13,CATSQGPYQPQHF
TRBJ1-5,NA,TRBV7-2,15,CASSSEVGGYQPQHF
TRBJ1-5,NA,TRBV7-2,17,CASSLGRFRDRDQPQHF
TRBJ2-2,NA,TRBV15,15,CATSSMTENTGELFF
TRBJ2-1,NA,TRBV6-2/TRBV6-3,12,CASSLGQNEQFF
TRBJ2-3,NA,TRBV24-1,12,CATGQGADTQYF
TRBJ1-5,NA,TRBV27,15,CASSLDRVSNQPQHF
TRBJ2-1,NA,TRBV19,15,CASTLGTSAYNEQFF
TRBJ1-1,once,TRBV7-2,14,CASRPGQGGTEAFF
TRBJ1-2,NA,TRBV19,14,CASSIWGPGYGYTF
TRBJ1-6,NA,TRBV27,15,CASKPDWTGGLPLHF
TRBJ1-2,once,TRBV6-1,13,CASSERQGYGYTF
TRBJ2-7,NA,TRBV10-2,13,CASSEQGATEQYF
TRBJ2-1,NA,TRBV6-2/TRBV6-3,17,CASSYSKTGDSYNEQFF
TRBJ2-1,NA,TRBV5-5,17,CASRPKQGHYYYNEQFF
TRBJ1-1,NA,TRBV27,13,CASSLWQGTEAFF
TRBJ1-2,NA,TRBV27,14,CASSTWQAPYGYTF
TRBJ1-5,NA,TRBV6-1,17,CASSEGSRTGRNQPQHF
TRBJ2-7,once,TRBV4-2,15,CASSQDLGRPYEQYF
TRBJ1-3,NA,TRBV14,16,CASSQDLRRTGNTIYF
TRBJ2-5,NA,TRBV7-9,13,CASSLGLGETQYF
TRBJ1-2,NA,TRBV30,12,CAWDRSVGGYTF